This T cell receptor (beta chain) was sequenced during a study of identical twins. Study-level findings and limits: Those out-of-frame alpha sequences shared by twins showed an excess of low generation probability.

A word on this clonotype: What it binds is unknown.

This CDR3 has 13 amino acids. The germline V gene has CDR1 LGHDT and CDR2 YNNKEL (reference sequence). Trimming stripped 0 bases from V and 11 bases from J, with 11 bases between. Template switching added a universal primer binding site, and final cDNA carried unique molecular identifiers. TCRdb reanalysed the 5' RACE reads using MiXCR and keeps one entry per CDR3 protein. Of 1.5 million to 2 million distinct CDR3 sequences in the sample, around 29% were seen once. The sequence came from a newborn girl in good health. Specimen: cord blood. The V call is TRBV3-1, the J call TRBJ2-1; D might be TRBD1 (5 bases). CDR3 sequence reads: CASSQDTQGQQFF. The CDR3 DNA reads as TGTGCCAGCAGCCAAGATACCCAGGGCCAGCAGTTCTTC.